This entry features one T cell receptor beta chain sequence. The antigen this receptor binds is unknown. Base quality data are lacking; no much larger clone is found one base away. This record comes from a study of blood T cell repertoires in COVID-19 (dated by TCRdb to about 2020). Regarding the study in general: Collaborator samples came from the United States, Italy and Spain and covered acute and convalescent phases of COVID-19. The material from the prospective study consisted of cDNA or gDNA derived from T cells, B-cell-depleted T cells, or PBMCs. Deeply sampled blood TCRbeta repertoires from subjects exposed to, actively infected with, or recovered from COVID-19 were included in the dataset. The repertoires were made available in a free public database intended to serve as a resource for research on the immune response to SARS-CoV-2. Samples were obtained from the ongoing ImmuneRACE study (first 160 participants) and from 1,254 subjects provided by 6 global collaborators. Sample metadata almost always included a de-identified subject ID, COVID-19 status, age in years and sex. HLA class I and class II types, where available, came from metadata supplied by the sample provider rather than from assay-based typing.

The collaborating institutions used their own protocols to collect whole blood in K2EDTA tubes. For TCRbeta analysis, collaborators shipped samples in one of three forms: frozen whole blood, isolated PBMCs, or DNA extracted from either of those sample types. TCRbeta CDR3 regions were amplified from genomic DNA by means of the immunoSEQ Assay, a bias-controlled multiplex PCR. Regarding the original processing steps: Within the assay, amplification of reference gene primers was used to estimate how many nucleated cells each sample contained. To quantify the absolute abundance of each unique TCRbeta CDR3 rearrangement, sequence reads were collapsed and filtered. For each sample, productive Simpson clonality was calculated as the square root of Simpson's diversity index across productive rearrangements. This immuneACCESS table, as held by TCRdb, lists in-frame sequences with V and J called but not all clones. Of the missing ones, under half trace to an unresolved V gene in checked studies; the others have no known cause. V, J and clone size reflect that table, while D and trimming were determined from the DNA. This sample comprises 200,000 or so clones, about 87% of them detected only once. The ten largest clones capture 1.5% to 2% of the sample.

Study-level results and caveats: The quantity of clinical and demographic metadata differed by source and by participant and was supplied without curation.

This TCR derives from a man between 65 and 80 years old with acute or convalescent COVID-19. Source material: peripheral blood.

The nucleotides read TGTGCCAGCAGCTTAGACCGGGAATGGGAGACCCAGTACTTC. This codes for CASSLDREWETQYF. The chain uses TRBV7-8 and TRBJ2-5; the D gene is perhaps TRBD2, on 5 matching bases. CDR1 and CDR2 were assigned from the germline V gene as SGHVS and FQNEAQ. V was cut back by 1 base and J by 5 bases, leaving a gap of 11 bases between them. Measured from the cysteine to the phenylalanine, the CDR3 is 14 residues long. Just the 42-base CDR3 DNA is kept, in frame starting at base 1.